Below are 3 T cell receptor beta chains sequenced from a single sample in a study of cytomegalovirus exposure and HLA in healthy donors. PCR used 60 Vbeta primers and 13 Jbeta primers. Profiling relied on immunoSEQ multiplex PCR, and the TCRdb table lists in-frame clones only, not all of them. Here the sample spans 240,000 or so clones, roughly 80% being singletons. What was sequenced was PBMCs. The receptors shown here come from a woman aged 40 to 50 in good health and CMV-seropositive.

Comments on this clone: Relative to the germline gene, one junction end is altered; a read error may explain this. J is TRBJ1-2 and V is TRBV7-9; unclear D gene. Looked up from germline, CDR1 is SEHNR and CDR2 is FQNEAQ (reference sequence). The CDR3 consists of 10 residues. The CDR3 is CSSSPLFYTF. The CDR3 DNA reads TGTTCCAGCAGCCCGTTATTCTACACCTTC.

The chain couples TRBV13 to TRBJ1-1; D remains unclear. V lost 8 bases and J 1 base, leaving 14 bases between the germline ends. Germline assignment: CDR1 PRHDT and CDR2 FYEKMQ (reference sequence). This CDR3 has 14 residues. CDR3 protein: CASGRGLKNTEAFF. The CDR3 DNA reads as TGTGCCAGCGGCCGTGGTCTCAAGAACACTGAAGCTTTCTTT.

CDR3 nucleotides: TGTGCCAGCAGCCAAGTGAAGACAGAACACTACGAGCAGTACTTC. This encodes CASSQVKTEHYEQYF. The rearrangement joins TRBV4-2 to TRBJ2-7; a possible D gene is TRBD1 (5 bases). This CDR3 spans 15 amino acids. Germline V gives CDR1 LGHNA, CDR2 YNFKEQ. V lost 1 base and J lost 3, with 13 bases in between.